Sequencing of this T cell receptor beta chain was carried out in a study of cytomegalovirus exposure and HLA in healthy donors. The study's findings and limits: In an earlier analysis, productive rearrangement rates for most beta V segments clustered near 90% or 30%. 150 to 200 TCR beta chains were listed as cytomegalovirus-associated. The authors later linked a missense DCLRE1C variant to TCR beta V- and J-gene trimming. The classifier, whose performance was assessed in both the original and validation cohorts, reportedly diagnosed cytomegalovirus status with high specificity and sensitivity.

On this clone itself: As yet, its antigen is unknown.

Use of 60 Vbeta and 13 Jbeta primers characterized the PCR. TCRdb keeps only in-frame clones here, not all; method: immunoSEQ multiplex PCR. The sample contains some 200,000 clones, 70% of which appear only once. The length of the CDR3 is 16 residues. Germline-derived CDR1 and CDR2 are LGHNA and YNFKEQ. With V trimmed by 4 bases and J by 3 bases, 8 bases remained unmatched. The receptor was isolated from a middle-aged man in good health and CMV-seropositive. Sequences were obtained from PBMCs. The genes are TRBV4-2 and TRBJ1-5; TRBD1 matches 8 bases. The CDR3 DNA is TGTGCCAGCAGCCCGAGCGGGACAGGCATCAATCAGCCCCAGCATTTT. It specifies CASSPSGTGINQPQHF.